This T cell receptor beta chain appears in the sequencing data of a study of blood T cell repertoires in COVID-19. About the study: Acute and convalescent COVID-19 specimens originated in the United States, Italy and Spain. T cells, B-cell-depleted T cells, or PBMCs supplied cDNA or gDNA.

At least ten counts were recorded for this clone. J gave up 4 bases and V 2 bases, and 4 bases lay outside the gene matches. Germline V lookup: CDR1 MNHEY, CDR2 SVGEGT. The CDR3 has 15 amino acids. Clones were sequenced by immunoSEQ multiplex PCR, and TCRdb holds only the in-frame ones, with some missing. The repertoire includes about 250,000 clones, 88% of them detected once, and under 0.95% sits in the top ten. Sequencing was performed on peripheral blood. The V gene is TRBV6-2 or TRBV6-3, the J gene TRBJ2-3, with TRBD2 matching over 9 bases. This TCR was recovered from a woman in her 30s with acute or convalescent COVID-19. CDR3 amino acids: CASSYQLAGSDTQYF. Here the CDR3 DNA reads TGTGCCAGCAGTTACCAACTAGCGGGCTCAGATACGCAGTATTTT.